Shown below are 14 T cell receptor beta chains from a single sample sequenced in a study of molecular identifiers for immune sequencing clone quantification. TCRdb re-analysed the PCR reads in MiXCR, keeping a single row per CDR3 protein. The sample includes about 63,000 distinct CDR3 sequences, 15% to 20% seen only once; the top ten take approximately 1.5%. The material sequenced was naive CD8+ T cells from blood, with Jurkat cell RNA spiked in. Subset noted: FACS-sorted CD8+CD4-CCR7+CD45RA+ naive T cells. These receptors originate from a human donor in good health. Some libraries in this study had Jurkat cell RNA spiked in.

This clonotype has more than one count but fewer than ten. The chain joins TRBV3-1 to TRBJ2-5; D remains ambiguous. This CDR3 has 15 residues. CDR1 and CDR2 (germline): LGHDT, YNNKEL (reference sequence). V was trimmed by 3 bases and J by 2 bases, leaving 13 bases between them. In nucleotides, the CDR3 is TGTGCCAGCAGCCAGACCTCTTTAGCTCAAGAGACCCAGTACTTC. Translation: CASSQTSLAQETQYF.

A word on this clonotype: A read error may be the cause here, since a much bigger clone is one base away. The chain carries TRBV7-2 and TRBJ1-1; D is uncertain. Trimming stripped 1 base from V and 1 base from J, with 4 bases between. Germline V gene lookup returns CDR1 SGHTA and CDR2 FQGNSA. This CDR3 contains 13 residues. CDR3 protein: CASSLDENTEAFF. DNA for the CDR3: TGTGCCAGCAGCTTAGACGAGAACACTGAAGCTTTCTTT.

This clonotype has a count of ten or more. The chain recombines TRBV24-1 with TRBJ2-1; D is undetermined. Germline CDR1 reads KGHDR; CDR2 reads SFDVKD. This CDR3 region has 15 residues. Trimming removed 3 bases from V and 8 bases from J, with 16 bases in between. The CDR3 here is CATSDITGFRDEQFF. The CDR3 DNA follows: TGTGCCACCAGTGATATAACGGGCTTTAGGGATGAGCAGTTCTTC.

V usage is TRBV28 and J usage is TRBJ2-5, with TRBD2 identical over 7 bases. J was trimmed by 5 bases and V by 7 bases; bases with no gene match: 13. The CDR3 sequence is 15 residues long. CDR1 and CDR2 from the germline V gene are MDHEN and SYDVKM. CDR3 region: CASTIPREGQETQYF. The CDR3 region has the DNA TGTGCCAGCACCATTCCCAGGGAGGGGCAGGAGACCCAGTACTTC.

Many counts were recorded for this clonotype. This chain connects TRBV3-1 to TRBJ2-4, with 11 bases aligning to TRBD2. V lost 3 bases and J lost 0; bases outside the gene matches: 7. This CDR3 spans 18 amino acids. Looked up from germline, CDR1 is LGHDT and CDR2 is YNNKEL (reference sequence). The chain's CDR3 is CASSHMLAGGLAKNIQYF. DNA for the CDR3: TGTGCCAGCAGCCATATGCTAGCGGGAGGACTAGCCAAAAACATTCAGTACTTC.

This rearrangement joins TRBV7-3 to TRBJ2-3, with D maybe TRBD1 (5 bases). The CDR3 extends over 17 amino acids. Trimming took off 2 bases at V and 0 bases at J, with 15 bases between the two ends. CDR1 SGHTA and CDR2 FQGTGA come from the germline V gene. The CDR3 DNA follows: TGTGCCAGCAGCTTAGGGCTGTGGCAGGGAAGCACAGATACGCAGTATTTT. This sequence encodes CASSLGLWQGSTDTQYF. Complete variable domain (other parts from reference TRBV7-3 and TRBJ2-3): GAGVSQTPSNKVTEKGKYVELRCDPISGHTALYWYRQSLGQGPEFLIYFQGTGAADDSGLPNDRFFAVRPEGSVSTLKIQRTERGDSAVYLCASSLGLWQGSTDTQYFGPGTRLTVL.

The sample holds many counts of this clonotype. The chain is built from TRBV6-5 and TRBJ2-2; D not resolved. The CDR3 sequence is 14 residues long. Deletions cut 7 bases from V and 2 bases from J, with 11 bases between. CDR1 and CDR2 from the germline V gene are MNHEY and SVGAGI. In nucleotides, the CDR3 is TGTGCCAGCAACCCTGACGGTAACACCGGGGAGCTGTTTTTT. It yields the protein CASNPDGNTGELFF.

This clonotype showed up many times. The CDR3 DNA follows: TGCGCCAGCAGCCCGGGCCCAGGGACAGGTGTTAATGAAAAACTGTTTTTT. Translating gives CASSPGPGTGVNEKLFF. This chain uses TRBV4-1 with TRBJ1-4; 8 positions match TRBD1. Per the germline V gene, CDR1 is MGHRA and CDR2 is YSYEKL. V lost 4 bases to trimming and J lost 4 bases; unmatched junction nucleotides: 11. The CDR3 is made up of 17 amino acids.

At least ten counts were recorded for this clonotype. This rearrangement joins TRBV7-2 to TRBJ1-1, with 10 bases aligning to TRBD1. This CDR3 contains 15 residues. Germline lookup yields CDR1 SGHTA and CDR2 FQGNSA. V shed 5 bases and J 6 bases; nucleotides not matched to a gene: 9. The CDR3 DNA follows: TGTGCCAGCAGCAAAGGGACAGGGGTAATATCTGAAGCTTTCTTT. The encoded protein is CASSKGTGVISEAFF. Filled out from reference TRBV7-2 and TRBJ1-1, the complete variable domain reads GAGVSQSPSNKVTEKGKDVELRCDPISGHTALYWYRQSLGQGLEFLIYFQGNSAPDKSGLPSDRFSAERTGGSVSTLTIQRTQQEDSAVYLCASSKGTGVISEAFFGQGTRLTVV.

CDR3 amino acids: CASSHMGNGELFF. CDR3 nucleotide sequence: TGTGCCAGCAGCCATATGGGGAACGGGGAGCTGTTTTTT. V usage is TRBV9 and J usage is TRBJ2-2; D uncertain. V was shortened by 4 bases and J by 7 bases, with 11 bases between the two germline ends. CDR3 length equals 13 residues. Germline-derived CDR1 and CDR2 are SGDLS and YYNGEE.

This clonotype was seen many times. The chain is built from TRBV6-1 and TRBJ2-2; no reliable D call. V lost 6 bases to trimming and J lost 4 bases, with 18 bases between them. The CDR3 spans 16 residues. CDR1 is MNHNS, CDR2 SASEGT, per germline. CDR3 bases: TGTGCCAGCAGACCACCTCTAGTAGGGCTCACCGGGGAGCTGTTTTTT. Translating it yields CASRPPLVGLTGELFF.

Ten or more counts support this clonotype. The chain recombines TRBV28 with TRBJ2-7, with D possibly called TRBD1 or TRBD2 (5 bases each). Looked up from germline, CDR1 is MDHEN and CDR2 is SYDVKM. The CDR3 spans 14 residues. Trimming removed 6 bases from V and 7 bases from J, with 19 bases in between. CDR3 residues: CASSPGPRGREQYF. The DNA for the CDR3 is TGTGCCAGCAGCCCGGGACCCCGGGGACGGGAGCAGTACTTC.

This clonotype was seen many times. J is TRBJ2-3 and V is TRBV7-6, with a possible D match to TRBD1 (6 bases). Trimming left V 0 bases short and J 0 bases short, with 22 bases between. Germline CDR1 SGHVS, CDR2 FNYEAQ. This CDR3 contains 20 residues. The CDR3 nucleotides are TGTGCCAGCAGCTTAGCGCAGGGGCCCTCAGCGGCAACTAGCACAGATACGCAGTATTTT. Protein product: CASSLAQGPSAATSTDTQYF.

This clonotype was recorded many times. This chain links TRBV15 with TRBJ2-3; D might be TRBD1 or TRBD2, each matching 6 bases. The germline gives CDR1 LNHNV, CDR2 YYDKDF (reference sequence). CDR3 length equals 20 residues. The V end lost 1 base, the J end lost 3 bases, and 26 bases lay between the germline ends. The CDR3 region is CATSRAWSVAEGGITDTQYF. The CDR3 DNA is TGTGCCACCAGCAGAGCATGGTCGGTAGCGGAGGGGGGTATTACAGATACGCAGTATTTT. Variable domain in full (rest from reference TRBV15 and TRBJ2-3): DAMVIQNPRYQVTQFGKPVTLSCSQTLNHNVMYWYQQKSSQAPKLLFHYYDKDFNNEADTPDNFQSRRPNTSFCFLDIRSPGLGDTAMYLCATSRAWSVAEGGITDTQYFGPGTRLTVL.